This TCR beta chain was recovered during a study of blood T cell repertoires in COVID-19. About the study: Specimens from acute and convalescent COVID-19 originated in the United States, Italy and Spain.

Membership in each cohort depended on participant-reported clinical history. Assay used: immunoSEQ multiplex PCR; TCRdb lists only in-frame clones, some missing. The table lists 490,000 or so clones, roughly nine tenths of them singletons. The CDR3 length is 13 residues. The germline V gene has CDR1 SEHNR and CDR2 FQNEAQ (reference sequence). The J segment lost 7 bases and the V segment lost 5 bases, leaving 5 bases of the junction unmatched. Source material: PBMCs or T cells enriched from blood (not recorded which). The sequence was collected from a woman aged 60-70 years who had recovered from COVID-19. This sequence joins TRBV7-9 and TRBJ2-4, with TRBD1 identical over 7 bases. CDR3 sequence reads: CASSPPTGNIQYF. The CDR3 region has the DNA TGTGCCAGCAGCCCCCCGACAGGGAACATTCAGTACTTC.